These 22 T cell receptor beta chains came from one sample sequenced in a study of cytomegalovirus exposure and HLA in healthy donors. Primers: 60 Vbeta forward and 13 Jbeta reverse. The method was immunoSEQ multiplex PCR; TCRdb's version includes in-frame clones alone and lacks a portion of them. The table shows about 99,000 clones, with over 60% occurring only once. Sequenced input: PBMCs. These receptors were collected from a woman aged 18-30 years in good health and CMV-seropositive.

This clone is a singleton in its sample. V usage is TRBV15 and J usage is TRBJ1-2; D remains unclear. V lost 0 bases and J 0 bases, leaving 11 bases between the germline ends. CDR1 and CDR2 from the germline V gene are LNHNV and YYDKDF (reference sequence). The CDR3 spans 16 residues. CDR3 protein: CATSRDRGGANYGYTF. CDR3 coding DNA: TGTGCCACCAGCAGAGATAGAGGAGGAGCTAACTATGGCTACACCTTC.

This clone was detected only a few times. The genes are TRBV10-1 and TRBJ1-6, with TRBD1 as a possible D gene (5 bases). Germline assignment: CDR1 WNHNN and CDR2 SYGVQD (reference sequence). The CDR3 totals 17 residues. The ends were cut back, 7 bases at V and 0 bases at J, with 16 bases in the middle. The CDR3 nucleotides read TGCGCCAGCATCGACCGGGGGTTCAGCTCCTATAATTCACCCCTCCACTTT. Amino acid sequence: CASIDRGFSSYNSPLHF.

The chain has TRBV19 and TRBJ2-2, with TRBD1 identical over 9 bases. With 3 bases clipped from V and 7 bases from J, the junction kept 6 bases outside the gene matches. The CDR3 spans 15 residues. CDR1 LNHDA and CDR2 SQIVND come from the germline V gene (reference sequence). CDR3 DNA sequence: TGTGCCAGTAGTATGAGGGACAGGGTGGTCGGGGAGCTGTTTTTT. Translated, it gives CASSMRDRVVGELFF.

This chain connects TRBV5-6 to TRBJ2-3, with 8 bases matching TRBD2. The germline V gene encodes CDR1 SGHDT and CDR2 YYEEEE. V shed 6 bases and J 2 bases; nucleotides not matched to a gene: 5. The CDR3 runs 14 residues. CDR3 sequence (DNA): TGTGCCAGCACCCCGGGGGGGCTCACAGATACGCAGTATTTT. This sequence encodes CASTPGGLTDTQYF.

This clone was recorded a few times. The J gene is TRBJ1-1, the V gene TRBV5-1, with D unclear. Germline V gene sequence: CDR1 SGHRS, CDR2 YFSETQ. V dropped 5 bases and J dropped 0 bases, with 14 bases sitting between them. There are 15 residues in the CDR3. The CDR3 here is CASRSAVTMNTEAFF. As DNA, the CDR3 is TGCGCCAGCAGGTCGGCAGTGACTATGAACACTGAAGCTTTCTTT.

CDR3 sequence reads: CASSLERYTGELFF. The CDR3 DNA reads as TGTGCCAGCAGCTTGGAGAGGTACACCGGGGAGCTGTTTTTT. The V and J genes are TRBV5-4 and TRBJ2-2; unclear D gene. The CDR3 sequence is 14 residues long. CDR1 and CDR2 (germline): SGHNT, YYREEE (reference sequence). V was clipped by 0 bases and J by 3 bases, with 6 bases between them.

There are a few counts of this clone. The chain has TRBV7-9 and TRBJ1-6; TRBD1 aligns across 9 bases. Unmatched junction bases numbered 12, after V lost 5 bases and J lost 13 bases. Germline CDR1 is SEHNR and CDR2 is FQNEAQ (reference sequence). The CDR3 runs 15 residues. The CDR3 loop is CASSPQTGGDGPLHF. CDR3 in DNA: TGTGCCAGCAGCCCGCAAACAGGGGGCGATGGTCCCCTCCACTTT.

The genes are TRBV25-1 and TRBJ2-7, with D perhaps matching TRBD1 (5 bases). Germline V CDR1 and CDR2: MGHDK, SYGVNS. This CDR3 spans 14 amino acids. The V end was cut by 4 bases, the J end by 2 bases, with 12 bases between. The CDR3 bases are TGTGCCAGCAGTGTGCAGGGTCCTCCCTACGAGCAGTACTTC. It translates to CASSVQGPPYEQYF.

The genes are TRBV6-5 and TRBJ2-7, with TRBD1 matching over 8 bases. The CDR3 loop spans 14 amino acids. Germline lookup yields CDR1 MNHEY and CDR2 SVGAGI. Losses at the gene ends were 6 bases for V and 1 base for J; bases not matched to a gene: 5. The CDR3, as DNA: TGTGCCAGCAGACGGACAGGGTCGTCCTACGAGCAGTACTTC. It is translated as CASRRTGSSYEQYF.

The V gene is TRBV5-4, the J gene TRBJ2-6; possibly TRBD2 for D (5 bases). The CDR3 runs 16 residues. V lost 4 bases and J lost 0, with 11 bases in between. Germline lookup yields CDR1 SGHNT and CDR2 YYREEE (reference sequence). CDR3 protein: CASSGGLASGANVLTF. CDR3 in DNA: TGTGCCAGCAGCGGCGGGCTTGCCTCTGGGGCCAACGTCCTGACTTTC.

This clone is a singleton in its sample. The chain employs TRBV30 and TRBJ1-1; D is ambiguous. The germline V gene has CDR1 GTSNPN and CDR2 SVGIG (reference sequence). V was shortened by 3 bases and J by 1 base, with 9 bases between the two germline ends. The CDR3 length is 13 residues. CDR3 sequence: CAWSPLANTEAFF. DNA of the CDR3: TGTGCCTGGAGCCCCTTGGCGAACACTGAAGCTTTCTTT.

V gene TRBV6-1 combines with J gene TRBJ1-6; D not certain. The V and J ends lost 0 bases and 10 bases respectively, with 10 bases between them. Germline V gene data show CDR1 as MNHNS and CDR2 as SASEGT. CDR3 length: 14 amino acids. Written as DNA, the CDR3 is TGTGCCAGCAGTGAAGCGAACAGCGGCTCACCCCTCCACTTT. Amino acid sequence: CASSEANSGSPLHF.

V gene TRBV6-5 combines with J gene TRBJ1-2; 7 bases fit TRBD1. Trimming removed 4 bases from V and 2 bases from J; junction bases left unmatched: 7. The germline CDR1 and CDR2 sequences are MNHEY and SVGAGI. This CDR3 region has 15 residues. The CDR3 DNA follows: TGTGCCAGCAGTTTGTCGACAGGGCTAAACTATGGCTACACCTTC. Its translation is CASSLSTGLNYGYTF.

This clone was found a few times. The chain joins TRBV14 to TRBJ2-5; TRBD2 is a possible D gene (5 bases). V lost 1 base and J lost 7, with 16 bases in between. Germline V gene sequence: CDR1 SGHDN, CDR2 FVKESK. The CDR3 sequence is 15 residues long. The CDR3 DNA reads as TGTGCCAGCAGCCAAGCCGGGCGGGCCTTGGGGACCCAGTACTTC. Translated: CASSQAGRALGTQYF.

CDR3 loop: CAITQGGNTEAFF. CDR3 sequence (DNA): TGTGCCATCACCCAAGGGGGAAACACTGAAGCTTTCTTT. The rearrangement uses TRBV10-3 and TRBJ1-1; weak D call: TRBD1 (6 bases). The CDR3 extends over 13 amino acids. Trimming took off 7 bases at V and 2 bases at J, with 11 bases between the two ends. Germline V gene data show CDR1 as ENHRY and CDR2 as SYGVKD.

The chain combines TRBV19 with TRBJ2-1, with D tentatively TRBD2 (5 bases). V lost 5 bases, J lost 9 bases, and 14 bases lay in between. The CDR3 sequence is 13 residues long. Germline V gene data show CDR1 as LNHDA and CDR2 as SQIVND (reference sequence). The CDR3 spells CASSPTSLSEQFF. CDR3 coding DNA: TGTGCCAGTAGTCCTACTAGTTTGAGTGAGCAGTTCTTC.

The V gene is TRBV7-9, the J gene TRBJ1-1; 7 nucleotides align to TRBD1. The J segment lost 8 bases and the V segment lost 7 bases, leaving 13 bases of the junction unmatched. The CDR3 runs to 14 residues. Germline CDR1 is SEHNR and CDR2 is FQNEAQ (reference sequence). The CDR3 here is CASTKTLGQEEAFF. The CDR3 DNA is TGTGCCAGCACCAAAACCCTAGGACAGGAAGAAGCTTTCTTT.

The V and J genes are TRBV2 and TRBJ2-5, with a weak D call TRBD2 (5 bases). Germline V gene data show CDR1 as SNHLY and CDR2 as FYNNEI. The CDR3 loop spans 15 amino acids. The germline V and J ends were trimmed by 7 bases and 5 bases, with 20 bases remaining between them. The CDR3: CASIITGSGVETQYF. The CDR3 nucleotides are TGTGCCAGCATAATAACGGGGTCTGGGGTTGAGACCCAGTACTTC.

The chain combines TRBV9 with TRBJ2-4, with TRBD2 matching 8 bases. The CDR3 is made up of 12 amino acids. The V gene end was trimmed by 3 bases and the J gene end by 15 bases; junction bases not matched to a gene: 8. Per the germline V gene, CDR1 is SGDLS and CDR2 is YYNGEE. CDR3 coding DNA: TGTGCCAGCAGCGCACCCGGGACTAGGGTGTACTTC. Its translation is CASSAPGTRVYF.

In its sample, this clone was seen a few times. The V gene is TRBV28, the J gene TRBJ2-7; D is unclear. The V gene's germline CDR1 is MDHEN and CDR2 SYDVKM. CDR3 size: 14 residues. Trimming took 6 bases from V and 2 from J, leaving 14 bases between them. This CDR3 reads CASSRSFGAYEQYF. CDR3 coding DNA: TGTGCCAGCAGCCGGTCGTTTGGAGCCTACGAGCAGTACTTC. Using reference TRBV28 and TRBJ2-7 for the parts outside the CDR3, the full variable domain is DVKVTQSSRYLVKRTGEKVFLECVQDMDHENMFWYRQDPGLGLRLIYFSYDVKMKEKGDIPEGYSVSREKKERFSLILESASTNQTSMYLCASSRSFGAYEQYFGPGTRLTVT.

The chain uses TRBV5-6 and TRBJ2-7; the match to TRBD1 covers 8 bases. The V gene end was trimmed by 1 base and the J gene end by 5 bases; junction bases not matched to a gene: 11. This CDR3 comprises 16 residues. Germline CDR1 is SGHDT and CDR2 is YYEEEE. The CDR3 DNA follows: TGTGCCAGCAGCTTGTCGTGGACAGGGACGGGGCACGAGCAGTACTTC. It encodes CASSLSWTGTGHEQYF.

The sample holds a few counts of this clone. A far bigger clonotype differs at one base, so this is likely a read error. This chain links TRBV25-1 with TRBJ1-1, with 7 bases aligning to TRBD1. CDR1 is MGHDK, CDR2 SYGVNS, per germline. Trimming cost V 5 bases and J 0 bases; bases outside gene matches: 12. This CDR3 has 17 amino acids. CDR3 nucleotides: TGTGCCAGCAGTAACCCGGGACAGTGGGATTTGAACACTGAAGCTTTCTTT. Translation gives CASSNPGQWDLNTEAFF.